The TCR beta chain described here comes from a study of graft-versus-host responses after intestinal transplantation (dated by TCRdb to the early 2020s). At the level of the whole study: The transplants that recipients received were multivisceral, liver-intestinal, or isolated intestinal. Every recipient was given anti-thymocyte globulin induction, then maintenance tacrolimus and steroids for roughly 3 years. After intestinal transplantation, graft-versus-host and host-versus-graft alloreactive T cell clones were followed in the graft, circulation and bone marrow using bulk TCR-beta CDR3 sequencing. To identify alloreactive clones, pre-transplant mixed lymphocyte reaction products were sequenced and compared with unstimulated pre-transplant donor and recipient T cells. Of the 20 to 30 intestinal transplant recipients enrolled in the cohort, one of whom was a retransplant, 3 patients without pretransplant specimens were excluded. A peak of at least 4% donor T cells among recipient peripheral blood mononuclear cells was the definition used for donor T cell macrochimerism. Instead of going to the commercial service, samples from a few later patients were sequenced in-house on an Illumina MiSeq and processed with MiXCR. Results the study describes overall, beyond this receptor: The relatively low number and heterogeneity of intestinal transplant patients limited the conclusions. GvH clones were detected in recipient bone marrow, and some appeared earlier in ileal mucosa or blood, consistent with an intestinal mucosal origin. In the allografts of patients with donor T cell macrochimerism, GvH to HvG T cell clonal ratios were high. Peak levels of circulating GvH clones were associated with declines in HvG clones early after transplant.

Trimmed from V: 0 bases; trimmed from J: 5 bases; junction bases lacking a gene match: 6. The germline V gene gives CDR1 as MGHRA and CDR2 as YSYEKL. The cysteine opens and the phenylalanine closes a CDR3 of 17 amino acids. Solely the CDR3 DNA is kept, with 51 bases framed from the first base. Library preparation was by the immunoSEQ multiplex PCR assay. For most patients, high-throughput TCR-beta CDR3 sequencing of genomic DNA was performed by Adaptive Biotechnologies. From the authors' description of their analysis: Adaptive's ImmunoSEQ software supplied the TCR sequencing data for 15 to 20 patients, while MiXCR and VDJtools were used to process a few other patients. CDR3 nucleotide sequences shared by donor and recipient were removed because the origin of these sequences could not be assigned. Alloreactive clones required at least 2-fold expansion over unstimulated cells and minimum CFSE-low frequency of 0.002% (template counts) or 0.001% (read counts). Clones detected in sequenced pre-transplant spleen, lymph node, or MLR CFSE-low populations of the donor or recipient were defined as mappable. The cumulative frequency of alloreactive clones was calculated as a percentage of all sequences, weighted by copy number. In TCRdb, the immuneACCESS table is reduced to in-frame sequences with V and J assigned. These tables do not hold every clone; where another copy was compared, an unresolved V gene accounts for under half, and the others remain unexplained. D and trimming were read from the DNA, whereas the V and J calls and clone size are those reported in that table. This sample gives 18,000 or so clones in total; approximately 95% of them show up just once. The ten biggest clones cover about 0.83% of the sample.

Blood samples were collected up to 4 times in the first month after transplant and then at least monthly when available. Worth noting for this clone: Its antigen target is currently unknown. No base quality values were provided; no much bigger clone lies one nucleotide off.

Here the chain combines TRBV4-1 and TRBJ2-1, and 11 junction bases match TRBD2. This receptor was taken from a human patient who received an intestinal transplant, so some T cells may come from the graft donor. This material consisted of PBMCs, taken 23 days after intestinal transplant. In nucleotides, the sequence is TGCGCCAGCAGCCAAGATTTCCCGGGACTAGCGGACAATGAGCAGTTCTTC. Its protein product is CASSQDFPGLADNEQFF.